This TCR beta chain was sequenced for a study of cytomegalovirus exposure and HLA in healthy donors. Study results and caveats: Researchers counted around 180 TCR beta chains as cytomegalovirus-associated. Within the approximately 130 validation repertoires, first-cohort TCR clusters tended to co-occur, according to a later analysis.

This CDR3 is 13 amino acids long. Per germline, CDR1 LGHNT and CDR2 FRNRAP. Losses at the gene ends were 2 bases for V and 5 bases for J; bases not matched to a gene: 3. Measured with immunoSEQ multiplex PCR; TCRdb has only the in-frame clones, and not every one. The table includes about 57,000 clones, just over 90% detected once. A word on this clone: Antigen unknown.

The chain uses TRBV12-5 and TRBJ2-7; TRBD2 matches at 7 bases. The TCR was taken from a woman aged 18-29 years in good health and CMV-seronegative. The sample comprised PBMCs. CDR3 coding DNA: TGTGCTAGTGGTTTGTTCGGGAGGCACGAGCAGTACGTC. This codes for CASGLFGRHEQYV.